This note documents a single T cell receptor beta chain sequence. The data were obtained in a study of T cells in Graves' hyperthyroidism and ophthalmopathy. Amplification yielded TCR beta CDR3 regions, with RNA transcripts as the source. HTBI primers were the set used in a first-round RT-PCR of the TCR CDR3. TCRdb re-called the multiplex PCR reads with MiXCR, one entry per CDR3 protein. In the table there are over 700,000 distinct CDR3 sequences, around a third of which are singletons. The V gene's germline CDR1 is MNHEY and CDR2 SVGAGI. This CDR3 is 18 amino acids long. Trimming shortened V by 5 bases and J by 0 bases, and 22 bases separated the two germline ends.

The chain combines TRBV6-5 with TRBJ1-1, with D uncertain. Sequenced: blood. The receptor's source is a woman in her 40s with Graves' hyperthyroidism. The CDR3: CASSEDVWRFSLNTEAFF. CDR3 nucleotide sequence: TGTGCCAGCAGTGAAGACGTTTGGAGATTTTCCTTGAACACTGAAGCTTTCTTT.